A single sample is the source of the 28 T cell receptor beta chains below, sequenced in a study of control samples from healthy donors and cancer patients. Data came from immunoSEQ multiplex PCR; TCRdb stores just in-frame clones and leaves some out. The data contain roughly 170,000 clones, 93% of them singletons. Sequenced material: blood. These receptor sequences come from a woman aged 55-69 years in good health.

The chain recombines TRBV6-5 with TRBJ1-5; 7 bases align to TRBD1. The V gene end was trimmed by 6 bases and the J gene end by 6 bases; junction bases not matched to a gene: 8. Germline CDR1 is MNHEY and CDR2 is SVGAGI. This CDR3 region has 14 residues. The CDR3 reads CASRPDRAGQPQHF. DNA of the CDR3: TGTGCCAGCAGGCCCGACAGGGCTGGTCAGCCCCAGCATTTT.

This chain links TRBV24-1 with TRBJ2-1, with D possibly matching TRBD2 (6 bases). The germline V and J ends were trimmed by 4 bases and 0 bases, with 9 bases remaining between them. CDR3 length: 15 amino acids. Germline values: CDR1 KGHDR, CDR2 SFDVKD. Here the CDR3 reads CATSDPTSSYNEQFF. CDR3 nucleotides: TGTGCCACCAGTGACCCGACTAGCTCCTACAATGAGCAGTTCTTC.

The chain uses TRBV4-2 and TRBJ2-1; perhaps TRBD2 as D (6 bases). Per the germline V gene, CDR1 is LGHNA and CDR2 is YNFKEQ. Trimming pared 4 bases from V and 0 bases from J, leaving 31 bases between. The CDR3 has 22 residues. The CDR3 spells CASSRGTGFGYSGGPSYNEQFF. In DNA form, the CDR3 reads TGTGCCAGCAGCCGGGGAACGGGCTTCGGATACTCCGGGGGACCCTCCTACAATGAGCAGTTCTTC.

The chain combines TRBV27 with TRBJ2-7, with TRBD1 matching 9 bases. Per germline, CDR1 MNHEY and CDR2 SMNVEV (reference sequence). This CDR3 comprises 16 residues. J gave up 5 bases and V 4 bases, and 12 bases lay outside the gene matches. The CDR3, as DNA: TGTGCCAGCAGTTCCACAGGGGGCGCACACAGGGACGAGCAGTACTTC. Its translation: CASSSTGGAHRDEQYF.

This rearrangement joins TRBV15 to TRBJ2-7; possible D gene TRBD1, 6 bases. V was clipped by 0 bases and J by 1 base, with 19 bases between them. CDR1 LNHNV and CDR2 YYDKDF come from the germline V gene (reference sequence). The length of the CDR3 is 18 residues. In DNA, the CDR3 is TGTGCCACCAGCAGAGATGGAACTCAGGGGAAGGGGTCCTACGAGCAGTACTTC. It specifies CATSRDGTQGKGSYEQYF.

This sequence joins TRBV6-4 and TRBJ2-1; perhaps D is TRBD1 or TRBD2 (6 bases each). The germline CDR1 and CDR2 sequences are MRHNA and SNTAGT. Trimming removed 2 bases at V and 5 bases at J, with 16 bases between. CDR3 length equals 16 residues. CDR3 loop: CASSDDSRGPHNEQFF. The CDR3 coding sequence is TGTGCCAGCAGTGACGACTCTCGGGGGCCCCACAATGAGCAGTTCTTC.

This clone has just a few counts. The genes are TRBV10-3 and TRBJ1-1; D perhaps matches TRBD1 (6 bases). The germline V gene encodes CDR1 ENHRY and CDR2 SYGVKD. CDR3 size: 15 residues. Between the trimmed V and J ends, which lost 10 bases and 7 bases, there was a span of 25 bases. CDR3 sequence (DNA): TGTGCCACCAAACATCCGGGGTCAGGGGATGTTGAAGCTTTCTTT. Translation gives CATKHPGSGDVEAFF.

The V and J genes are TRBV7-9 and TRBJ1-2; D may be TRBD1 (6 bases). The CDR3 runs to 17 residues. Germline V CDR1 and CDR2: SEHNR, FQNEAQ (reference sequence). The V gene lost 5 bases and the J gene lost 5 bases, with 24 bases spanning the gap. CDR3 amino acids: CASSPRGGAIPVYGYTF. The CDR3 DNA is TGTGCCAGCAGCCCCCGTGGGGGGGCAATCCCTGTTTATGGCTACACCTTC.

The DNA for the CDR3 is TGTGCCAGCAGCCCACAGAACCAAGCTTTCTTT. This sequence encodes CASSPQNQAFF. The rearrangement joins TRBV2 to TRBJ1-1, with D uncertain. The germline V and J ends were trimmed by 6 bases and 9 bases, with 11 bases remaining between them. Germline V CDR1 and CDR2: SNHLY, FYNNEI. The CDR3 has 11 amino acids.

CDR3 nucleotide sequence: TGTGCCAGCAGGGGTCAGGGACACGCGGTTTCACCCCTCCACTTT. Translating gives CASRGQGHAVSPLHF. The genes are TRBV2 and TRBJ1-6, with D maybe TRBD1 (6 bases). The germline gives CDR1 SNHLY, CDR2 FYNNEI. Trimming stripped 6 bases from V and 9 bases from J, with 18 bases between. The CDR3 extends over 15 amino acids. The full variable domain, with the rest looked up from reference TRBV2 and TRBJ1-6, is EPEVTQTPSHQVTQMGQEVILRCVPISNHLYFYWYRQILGQKVEFLVSFYNNEISEKSEIFDDQFSVERPDGSNFTLKIRSTKLEDSAMYFCASRGQGHAVSPLHFGNGTRLTVT.

The chain employs TRBV4-2 and TRBJ2-5, with no clear D. The ends were cut back, 4 bases at V and 3 bases at J, with 3 bases in the middle. Germline V gene sequence: CDR1 LGHNA, CDR2 YNFKEQ. This CDR3 has 11 residues. CDR3 sequence reads: CASSLKETQYF. In nucleotides, the CDR3 is TGTGCCAGCAGCCTTAAAGAGACCCAGTACTTC.

The genes are TRBV24-1 and TRBJ2-1; D is unresolved. The CDR3 is 12 residues long. Trimming cost V 3 bases and J 5 bases, with 4 bases left between them. Germline loops: CDR1 KGHDR, CDR2 SFDVKD. The CDR3 region has the DNA TGTGCCACCAGTGATCCCCACAATGAGCAGTTCTTC. Encoded protein: CATSDPHNEQFF.

This chain uses TRBV6-5 with TRBJ1-1; D not resolved. Germline CDR1 and CDR2: MNHEY and SVGAGI. Trimming cost V 5 bases and J 5 bases, with 12 bases left between them. The CDR3 totals 13 residues. Here the CDR3 reads CASSQTRRTEAFF. As DNA, the CDR3 is TGTGCCAGCAGTCAAACCCGTCGGACTGAAGCTTTCTTT.

The chain joins TRBV5-4 to TRBJ1-1; TRBD1 aligns across 8 bases. Germline V CDR1 and CDR2: SGHNT, YYREEE (reference sequence). V shed 2 bases and J 5 bases; nucleotides not matched to a gene: 17. CDR3 length: 18 amino acids. In DNA form, the CDR3 reads TGTGCCAGCAGCTTAAGGACAGGGTCAATCGCGGGAAGGACTGAAGCTTTCTTT. Protein sequence: CASSLRTGSIAGRTEAFF.

This chain joins TRBV5-4 and TRBJ1-4; 10 bases agree with TRBD1. This CDR3 spans 14 amino acids. Germline lookup yields CDR1 SGHNT and CDR2 YYREEE (reference sequence). The trim removed 3 bases at V and 6 bases at J, leaving 2 bases unmatched. The CDR3 here is CASSSGQGYEKLFF. In nucleotides, the CDR3 is TGTGCCAGCAGCTCGGGACAGGGGTATGAAAAACTGTTTTTT.

This chain uses TRBV9 with TRBJ1-3, with D uncertain. Germline CDR1 and CDR2: SGDLS and YYNGEE. V shed 4 bases and J shed 0 bases, with 14 bases lying between them. This CDR3 is 16 amino acids long. CDR3 residues: CASSRQPRSSGNTIYF. The DNA of the CDR3 is TGTGCCAGCAGCAGACAACCACGGAGCTCTGGAAACACCATATATTTT.

This clone was counted once. The chain uses TRBV7-2 and TRBJ2-7; 9 nucleotides agree with TRBD1. V was pared by 5 bases and J by 7 bases, with 15 bases of the junction left unmatched. The CDR3 extends over 16 amino acids. The germline CDR1 and CDR2 sequences are SGHTA and FQGNSA. In nucleotides, the CDR3 is TGTGCCAGCAGCAAACGACCGGGACAGGGAGCCCTGGAGCAGTACTTC. Its protein is CASSKRPGQGALEQYF.

This rearrangement joins TRBV2 to TRBJ2-2, with 14 positions matching TRBD2. The CDR3 length is 16 residues. The trim removed 4 bases at V and 4 bases at J, leaving 2 bases unmatched. Germline CDR1 reads SNHLY; CDR2 reads FYNNEI. DNA of the CDR3: TGTGCCAGCAGTGGACTAGCGGGGGGGCCCACCGGGGAGCTGTTTTTT. Protein product: CASSGLAGGPTGELFF.

The chain employs TRBV7-2 and TRBJ2-3, with D possibly TRBD1 on 6 matching bases. CDR3 length: 14 residues. Germline V lookup: CDR1 SGHTA, CDR2 FQGNSA. The germline V and J ends were trimmed by 5 bases and 4 bases, with 13 bases remaining between them. DNA of the CDR3: TGTGCCAGCAGCGTCCGTAGGGGGTCAGATACGCAGTATTTT. Translation gives CASSVRRGSDTQYF.

This chain uses TRBV2 with TRBJ1-1; 9 positions agree with TRBD1. V dropped 9 bases and J dropped 2; count of bases not matched to a gene: 4. There are 13 residues in the CDR3. Germline values: CDR1 SNHLY, CDR2 FYNNEI. The CDR3 loop reads CASKQGANTEAFF. As DNA, the CDR3 is TGTGCCAGTAAACAGGGGGCCAACACTGAAGCTTTCTTT.

The V and J genes are TRBV19 and TRBJ1-2, with TRBD1 matching over 7 bases. The V gene's germline CDR1 is LNHDA and CDR2 SQIVND (reference sequence). This CDR3 is built from 15 residues. V lost 6 bases and J lost 0; bases outside the gene matches: 7. The CDR3 region is CASSPQGVPNYGYTF. The CDR3 DNA sequence: TGTGCCAGTAGCCCGCAGGGGGTACCTAACTATGGCTACACCTTC. The variable domain in full, with the rest retrieved from reference TRBV19 and TRBJ1-2, is DGGITQSPKYLFRKEGQNVTLSCEQNLNHDAMYWYRQDPGQGLRLIYYSQIVNDFQKGDIAEGYSVSREKKESFPLTVTSAQKNPTAFYLCASSPQGVPNYGYTFGSGTRLTVV.

This clone was detected once. V gene TRBV7-8 combines with J gene TRBJ2-5; TRBD1 aligns across 9 bases. CDR1 SGHVS and CDR2 FQNEAQ come from the germline V gene. The J segment lost 1 base and the V segment lost 3 bases, leaving 6 bases of the junction unmatched. The CDR3 extends over 16 amino acids. In nucleotides, the CDR3 is TGTGCCAGCAGCTTCGGGACAGGGCGCCGCCAAGAGACCCAGTACTTC. This sequence encodes CASSFGTGRRQETQYF.

The chain recombines TRBV19 with TRBJ2-7, with no clear D. Germline values: CDR1 LNHDA, CDR2 SQIVND (reference sequence). The CDR3 spans 14 residues. V gave up 2 bases and J gave up 0 bases, with 8 bases separating them. The CDR3 here is CASSITATSYEQYF. Here the CDR3 DNA reads TGTGCCAGTAGTATAACCGCTACCTCCTACGAGCAGTACTTC.

The genes are TRBV10-3 and TRBJ2-1; no clear D gene. V shed 5 bases and J shed 5 bases, with 4 bases lying between them. The germline V gene encodes CDR1 ENHRY and CDR2 SYGVKD. The CDR3 totals 11 residues. The CDR3 nucleotides are TGTGCCATCAGTTACGACAATGAGCAGTTCTTC. This gives the protein CAISYDNEQFF.

This clone was recorded at least ten times. The gene calls are TRBV7-9 and TRBJ1-2; D is unresolved. The CDR3 spans 16 residues. With 4 bases removed from V and 0 bases from J, the gap between germline ends came to 15 bases. Germline assignment: CDR1 SEHNR and CDR2 FQNEAQ (reference sequence). The CDR3 here is CASSSILTLANYGYTF. The CDR3 coding sequence is TGTGCCAGCAGCTCGATATTGACTTTGGCTAACTATGGCTACACCTTC.

This chain uses TRBV19 with TRBJ1-5, with D possibly TRBD1 on 6 matching bases. The CDR3 is 17 amino acids. V was clipped by 5 bases and J by 3 bases, with 20 bases between them. Germline assignment: CDR1 LNHDA and CDR2 SQIVND (reference sequence). CDR3 sequence reads: CASSSLGQGSLNQPQHF. The DNA of the CDR3 is TGTGCCAGTAGTTCTCTTGGCCAGGGGAGTCTCAATCAGCCCCAGCATTTT.

V is TRBV2 and J is TRBJ2-1; D tentatively reads TRBD1 or TRBD2 (6 bases each). The CDR3 has 14 residues. Germline V lookup: CDR1 SNHLY, CDR2 FYNNEI. V shed 6 bases and J shed 4 bases, with 13 bases lying between them. The CDR3 is CASSPGGPYNEQFF. CDR3 coding DNA: TGTGCCAGCAGCCCCGGGGGCCCTTACAATGAGCAGTTCTTC.

V gene TRBV7-2 combines with J gene TRBJ1-2, with TRBD1 identical over 9 bases. Losses at the gene ends were 5 bases for V and 4 bases for J; bases not matched to a gene: 8. This CDR3 spans 15 amino acids. From germline, CDR1 is SGHTA and CDR2 FQGNSA. The CDR3 loop reads CASSPAGTGTYGYTF. DNA of the CDR3: TGTGCCAGCAGCCCTGCCGGGACAGGGACCTATGGCTACACCTTC.